This T cell receptor (beta chain) was captured by sequencing in a study of blood T cell repertoires in COVID-19. Turning to the study itself: Sites across the United States, Italy and Spain contributed samples from acute and convalescent COVID-19. The cDNA or gDNA used as material had been derived from T cells, B-cell-depleted T cells, or PBMCs.

As handled by the study authors: Amplification of reference gene primers was used by the study to estimate nucleated cell counts. Assay used: immunoSEQ multiplex PCR; TCRdb lists only in-frame clones, some missing. That table is the source of V, J and clone size, and D and trimming were worked out from the DNA. The table has some 250,000 clones, 85% to 90% seen once. Germline assignment: CDR1 MNHEY and CDR2 SMNVEV (reference sequence). With 6 bases removed from V and 0 bases from J, the gap between germline ends came to 14 bases. The CDR3 runs 16 residues. The chain carries TRBV27 and TRBJ2-2, with D unresolved. The specimen sequenced was peripheral blood. The TCR comes from a woman between 40 and 50 years old who had recovered from COVID-19. The CDR3: CASRPQARANTGELFF. The CDR3 DNA follows: TGTGCCAGCAGACCCCAGGCGCGAGCGAACACCGGGGAGCTGTTTTTT.